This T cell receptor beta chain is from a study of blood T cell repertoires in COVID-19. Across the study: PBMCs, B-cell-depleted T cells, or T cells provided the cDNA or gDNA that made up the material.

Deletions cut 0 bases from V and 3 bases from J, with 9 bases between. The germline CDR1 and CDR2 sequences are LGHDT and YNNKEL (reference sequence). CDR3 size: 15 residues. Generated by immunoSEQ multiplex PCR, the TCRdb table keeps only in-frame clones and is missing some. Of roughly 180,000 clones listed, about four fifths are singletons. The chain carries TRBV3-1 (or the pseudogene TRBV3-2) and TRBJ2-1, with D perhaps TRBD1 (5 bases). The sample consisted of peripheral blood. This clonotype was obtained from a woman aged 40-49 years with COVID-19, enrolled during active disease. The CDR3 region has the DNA TGTGCCAGCAGCCAAGATATACAGGTCTACAATGAGCAGTTCTTC. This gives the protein CASSQDIQVYNEQFF.